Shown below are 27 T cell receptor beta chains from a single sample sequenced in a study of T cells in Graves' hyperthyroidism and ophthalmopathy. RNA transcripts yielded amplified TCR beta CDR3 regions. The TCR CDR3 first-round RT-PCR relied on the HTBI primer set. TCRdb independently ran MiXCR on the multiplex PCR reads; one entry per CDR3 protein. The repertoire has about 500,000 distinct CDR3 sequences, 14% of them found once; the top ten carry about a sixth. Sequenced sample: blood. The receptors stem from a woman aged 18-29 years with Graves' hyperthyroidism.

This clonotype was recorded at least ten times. The CDR3 coding sequence is TGCAGCGTACGGGGTCGGGCCACTGAAGCTTTCTTT. As protein: CSVRGRATEAFF. J is TRBJ1-1 and V is TRBV29-1; D ambiguous. The CDR3 consists of 12 residues. The germline CDR1 and CDR2 sequences are SQVTM and ANQGSEA. Trimming shortened V by 6 bases and J by 4 bases, and 12 bases separated the two germline ends.

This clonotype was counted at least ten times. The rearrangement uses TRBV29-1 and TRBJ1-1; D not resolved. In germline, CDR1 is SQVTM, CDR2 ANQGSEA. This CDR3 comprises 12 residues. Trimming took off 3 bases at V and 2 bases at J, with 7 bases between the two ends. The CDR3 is CSVDRSNTEAFF. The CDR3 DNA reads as TGCAGCGTTGATAGAAGTAACACTGAAGCTTTCTTT.

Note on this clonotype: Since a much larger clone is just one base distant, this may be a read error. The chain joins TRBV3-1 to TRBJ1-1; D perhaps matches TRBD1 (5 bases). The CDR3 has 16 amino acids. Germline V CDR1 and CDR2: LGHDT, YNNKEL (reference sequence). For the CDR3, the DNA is TGTGCCAGCAGCGTAGGGGCCAGCCCAGGAGACACTGAAGATTTCTTT. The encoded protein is CASSVGASPGDTEDFF.

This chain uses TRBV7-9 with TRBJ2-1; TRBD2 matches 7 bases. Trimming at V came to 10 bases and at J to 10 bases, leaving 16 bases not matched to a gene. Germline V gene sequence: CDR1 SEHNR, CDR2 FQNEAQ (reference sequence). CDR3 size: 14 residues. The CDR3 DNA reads TGTGCCACCCAGGCCACGGGGGGTTTTACCGAGCAGTTCTTC. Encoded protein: CATQATGGFTEQFF.

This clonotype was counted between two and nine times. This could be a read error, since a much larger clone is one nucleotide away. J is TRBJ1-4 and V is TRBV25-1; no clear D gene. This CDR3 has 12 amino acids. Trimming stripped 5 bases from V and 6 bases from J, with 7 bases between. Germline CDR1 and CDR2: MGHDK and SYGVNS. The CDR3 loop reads CASSWEDEKLFF. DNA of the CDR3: TGTGCCAGCAGTTGGGAGGATGAAAAACTGTTTTTT.

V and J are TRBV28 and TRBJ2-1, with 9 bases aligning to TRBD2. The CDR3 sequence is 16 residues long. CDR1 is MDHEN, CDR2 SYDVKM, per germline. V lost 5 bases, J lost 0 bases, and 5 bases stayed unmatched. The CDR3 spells CASSPSGTFSYNEQFF. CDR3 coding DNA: TGTGCCAGCAGTCCTAGCGGGACCTTCTCCTACAATGAGCAGTTCTTC.

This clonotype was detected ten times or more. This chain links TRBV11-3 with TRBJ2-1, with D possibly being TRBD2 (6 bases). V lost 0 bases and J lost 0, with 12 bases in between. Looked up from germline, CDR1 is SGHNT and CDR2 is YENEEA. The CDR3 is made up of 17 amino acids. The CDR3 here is CASSLEGSGVSYNEQFF. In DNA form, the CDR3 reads TGTGCCAGCAGCTTAGAGGGTAGCGGAGTCTCCTACAATGAGCAGTTCTTC.

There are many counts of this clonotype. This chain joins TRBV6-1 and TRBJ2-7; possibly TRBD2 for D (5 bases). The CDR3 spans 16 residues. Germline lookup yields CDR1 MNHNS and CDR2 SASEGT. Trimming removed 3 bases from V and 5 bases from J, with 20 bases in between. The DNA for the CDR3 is TGTGCCAGCAGTGAGAGTCTCGGTCGGGATTGGCACGAGCAGTACGTC. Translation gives CASSESLGRDWHEQYV.

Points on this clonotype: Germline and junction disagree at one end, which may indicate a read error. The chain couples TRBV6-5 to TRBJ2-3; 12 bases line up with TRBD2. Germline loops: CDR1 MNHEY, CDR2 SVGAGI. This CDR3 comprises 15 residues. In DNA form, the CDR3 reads TGTACCAGCAGTTACCTAGCGGGGGGGACAGATACGCAGTATTTT. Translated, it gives CTSSYLAGGTDTQYF.

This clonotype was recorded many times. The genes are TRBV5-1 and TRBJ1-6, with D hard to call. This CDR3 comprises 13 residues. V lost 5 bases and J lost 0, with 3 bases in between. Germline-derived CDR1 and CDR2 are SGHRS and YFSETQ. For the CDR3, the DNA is TGCGCCAGCAGGAGCTCCTATAATTCACCCCTCCACTTT. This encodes CASRSSYNSPLHF.

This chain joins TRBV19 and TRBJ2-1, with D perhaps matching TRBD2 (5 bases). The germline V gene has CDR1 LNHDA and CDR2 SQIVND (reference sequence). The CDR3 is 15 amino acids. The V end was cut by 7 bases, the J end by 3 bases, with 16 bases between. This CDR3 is CASKGDGDNYNEQFF. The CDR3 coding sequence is TGTGCCAGTAAGGGAGACGGAGATAACTACAATGAGCAGTTCTTC.

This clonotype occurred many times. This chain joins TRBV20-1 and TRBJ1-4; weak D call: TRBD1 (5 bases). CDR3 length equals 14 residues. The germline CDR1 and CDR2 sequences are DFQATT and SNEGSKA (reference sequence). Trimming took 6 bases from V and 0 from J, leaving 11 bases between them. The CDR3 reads CSATQGATNEKLFF. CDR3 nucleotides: TGCAGTGCAACCCAGGGAGCAACTAATGAAAAACTGTTTTTT.

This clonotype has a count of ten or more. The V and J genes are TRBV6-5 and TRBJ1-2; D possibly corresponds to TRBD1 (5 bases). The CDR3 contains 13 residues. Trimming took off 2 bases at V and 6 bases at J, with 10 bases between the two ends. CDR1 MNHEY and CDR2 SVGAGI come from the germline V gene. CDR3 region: CASSYRDSNGYTF. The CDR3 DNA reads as TGTGCCAGCAGTTACAGGGACTCCAATGGCTACACCTTC.

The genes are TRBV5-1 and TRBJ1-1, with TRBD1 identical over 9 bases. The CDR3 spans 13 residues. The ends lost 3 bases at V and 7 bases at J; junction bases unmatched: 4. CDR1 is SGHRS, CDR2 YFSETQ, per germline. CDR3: CASSSRTGDEAFF. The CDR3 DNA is TGCGCCAGCAGCTCCCGGACAGGGGATGAAGCTTTCTTT.

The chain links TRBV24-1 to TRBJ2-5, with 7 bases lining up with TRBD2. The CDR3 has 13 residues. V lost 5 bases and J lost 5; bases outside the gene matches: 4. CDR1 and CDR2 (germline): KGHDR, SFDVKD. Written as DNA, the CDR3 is TGTGCCACCAGTGTGGCGGGAGTGGAGACCCAGTACTTC. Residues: CATSVAGVETQYF.

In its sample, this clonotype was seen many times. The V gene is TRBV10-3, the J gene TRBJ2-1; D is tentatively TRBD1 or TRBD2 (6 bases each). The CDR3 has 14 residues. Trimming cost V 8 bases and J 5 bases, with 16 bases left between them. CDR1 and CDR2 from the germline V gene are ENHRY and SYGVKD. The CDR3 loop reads CAIGGQRAHNEQFF. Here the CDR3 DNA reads TGTGCCATCGGGGGGCAGCGGGCCCACAATGAGCAGTTCTTC.

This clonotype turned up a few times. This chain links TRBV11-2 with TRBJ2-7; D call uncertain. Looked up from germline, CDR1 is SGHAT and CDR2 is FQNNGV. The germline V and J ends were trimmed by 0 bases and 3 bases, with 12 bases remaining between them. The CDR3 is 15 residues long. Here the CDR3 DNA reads TGTGCCAGCAGCTTAGATCCCACTGAAGGCTACGAGCAGTACTTC. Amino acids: CASSLDPTEGYEQYF. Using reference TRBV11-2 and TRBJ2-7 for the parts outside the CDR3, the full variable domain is EAGVAQSPRYKIIEKRQSVAFWCNPISGHATLYWYQQILGQGPKLLIQFQNNGVVDDSQLPKDRFSAERLKGVDSTLKIQPAKLEDSAVYLCASSLDPTEGYEQYFGPGTRLTVT.

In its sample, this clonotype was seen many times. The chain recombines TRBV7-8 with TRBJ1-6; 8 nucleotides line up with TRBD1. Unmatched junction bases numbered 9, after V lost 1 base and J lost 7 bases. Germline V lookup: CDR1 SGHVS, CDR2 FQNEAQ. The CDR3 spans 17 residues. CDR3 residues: CASSLGVRGRGNSPLHF. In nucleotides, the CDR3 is TGTGCCAGCAGCTTAGGTGTCAGGGGGCGAGGCAATTCACCCCTCCACTTT. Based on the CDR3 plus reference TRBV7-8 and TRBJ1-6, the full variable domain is GAGVSQSPRYKVAKRGQDVALRCDPISGHVSLFWYQQALGQGPEFLTYFQNEAQLDKSGLPSDRFFAERPEGSVSTLKIQRTQQEDSAVYLCASSLGVRGRGNSPLHFGNGTRLTVT.

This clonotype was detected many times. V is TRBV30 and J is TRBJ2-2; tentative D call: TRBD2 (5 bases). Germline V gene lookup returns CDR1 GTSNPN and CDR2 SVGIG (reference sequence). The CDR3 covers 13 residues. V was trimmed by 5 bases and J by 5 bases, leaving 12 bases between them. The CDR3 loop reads CAWSTSPTGELFF. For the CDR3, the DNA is TGTGCCTGGTCTACTAGTCCGACCGGGGAGCTGTTTTTT.

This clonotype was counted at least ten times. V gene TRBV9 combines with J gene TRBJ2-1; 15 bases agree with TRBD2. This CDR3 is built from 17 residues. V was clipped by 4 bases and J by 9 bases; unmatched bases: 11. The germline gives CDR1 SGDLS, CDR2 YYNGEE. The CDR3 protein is CASSRGTSGRLWSEQFF. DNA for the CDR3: TGTGCCAGCAGCAGAGGGACTAGCGGGAGGCTGTGGTCTGAGCAGTTCTTC.

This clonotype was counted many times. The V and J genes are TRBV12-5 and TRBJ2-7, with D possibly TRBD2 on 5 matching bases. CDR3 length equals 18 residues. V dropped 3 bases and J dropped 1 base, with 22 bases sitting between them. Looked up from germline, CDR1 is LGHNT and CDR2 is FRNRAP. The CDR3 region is CASGFSTTLERVSYEQYV. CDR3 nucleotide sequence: TGTGCTAGTGGTTTCTCGACCACGCTGGAGAGGGTTTCCTACGAGCAGTACGTC.

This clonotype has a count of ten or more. The CDR3 protein is CASSRLGGLYGYTF. In DNA, the CDR3 is TGTGCCAGCAGCCGACTCGGGGGTCTCTATGGCTACACCTTC. V and J are TRBV3-1 and TRBJ1-2; perhaps TRBD1 as D (5 bases). Germline CDR1 LGHDT, CDR2 YNNKEL (reference sequence). The V end lost 4 bases, the J end lost 4 bases, and 13 bases lay between the germline ends. CDR3 length equals 14 residues.

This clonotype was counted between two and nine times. The CDR3 DNA reads TGTGCCAGCAGCCAGGGAGCGGGAGTGAGATACAATGAGCAGTTCTTC. Protein sequence: CASSQGAGVRYNEQFF. The rearrangement links TRBV3-1 to TRBJ2-1; TRBD2 agrees at 8 bases. The V segment lost 3 bases and the J segment 4 bases; nucleotides outside the gene matches: 8. CDR1 and CDR2 from the germline V gene are LGHDT and YNNKEL (reference sequence). The CDR3 runs 16 residues.

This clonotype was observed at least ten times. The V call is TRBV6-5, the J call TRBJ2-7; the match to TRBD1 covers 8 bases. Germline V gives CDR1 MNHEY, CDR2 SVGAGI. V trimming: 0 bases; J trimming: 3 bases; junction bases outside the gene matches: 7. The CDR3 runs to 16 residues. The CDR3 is CASSYSSGTGYYEQYF. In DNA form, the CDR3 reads TGTGCCAGCAGTTACTCCTCCGGGACAGGATACTACGAGCAGTACTTC.

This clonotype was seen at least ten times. CDR3 amino acids: CASSLRRQETQYF. The CDR3 DNA reads TGTGCCAGCAGCTTAAGACGGCAAGAGACCCAGTACTTC. V usage is TRBV7-6 and J usage is TRBJ2-5, with D hard to call. V was pared by 2 bases and J by 2 bases, with 6 bases between. Germline CDR1 reads SGHVS; CDR2 reads FNYEAQ. The CDR3 covers 13 residues.

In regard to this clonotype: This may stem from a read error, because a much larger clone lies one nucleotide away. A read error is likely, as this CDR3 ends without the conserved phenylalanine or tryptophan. The CDR3 DNA reads TGCAGTGCCTCGGACAGAGCTAATGAAAAACTGTTTCTT. Its translation: CSASDRANEKLFL. J is TRBJ1-4 and V is TRBV20-1, with a weak D call TRBD1 (6 bases). The V gene's germline CDR1 is DFQATT and CDR2 SNEGSKA (reference sequence). The CDR3 is 13 residues long. Trimming removed 6 bases from V and 3 bases from J, with 11 bases in between.

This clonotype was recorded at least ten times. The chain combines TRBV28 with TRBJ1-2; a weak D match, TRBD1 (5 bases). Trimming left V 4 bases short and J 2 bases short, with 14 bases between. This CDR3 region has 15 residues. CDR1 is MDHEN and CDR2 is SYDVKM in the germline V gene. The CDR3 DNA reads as TGTGCCAGCAGTTCCCGGACGGGGGGAAACTATGGCTACACCTTC. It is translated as CASSSRTGGNYGYTF.